The 3 T cell receptor beta chains below were found in one sample sequenced in a study of control samples from healthy donors and cancer patients. Assay used: immunoSEQ multiplex PCR; TCRdb lists only in-frame clones, some missing. The sample records 100,000 to 150,000 clones, about 90% being singletons. The sample taken for sequencing was blood. The receptor set was obtained from a man younger than 35 in good health.

Turning to this clone: Compared with germline, one end of the junction differs, possibly owing to a read error. This sequence joins TRBV12-5 and TRBJ1-4, with 8 bases lining up with TRBD1. Germline CDR1 is LGHNT and CDR2 is FRNRAP. The CDR3 is 17 amino acids. The DNA for the CDR3 is TGTGCTGGTGGTTTGGTACCTTGGGACAGGAGAAATGAAAAACTGTTTTTT. Translation: CAGGLVPWDRRNEKLFF.

This clone was picked up one time. The genes are TRBV27 and TRBJ2-7, with D perhaps matching TRBD1 or TRBD2 (6 bases each). Germline CDR1 reads MNHEY; CDR2 reads SMNVEV (reference sequence). The CDR3 is made up of 12 amino acids. With 7 bases removed from V and 7 bases from J, the gap between germline ends came to 14 bases. The CDR3 DNA reads as TGTGCCAGCATAGGGGGGTTGGGGGAGCAGTACTTC. Residues: CASIGGLGEQYF.

This clone has just a few counts. This rearrangement joins TRBV12-5 to TRBJ1-1; D call uncertain. The V gene lost 3 bases and the J gene lost 0 bases, with 5 bases spanning the gap. The germline V gene encodes CDR1 LGHNT and CDR2 FRNRAP. The CDR3 has 13 residues. Written as DNA, the CDR3 is TGTGCTAGTGGTTTTGGAGTGAACACTGAAGCTTTCTTT. This encodes CASGFGVNTEAFF.